This T cell receptor (beta chain) was documented in a study of T cell responses to AZD1222 COVID-19 vaccine. A word on this clone: Its antigen remains unidentified.

Some clones are missing from TCRdb's copy, which holds only in-frame ones; the method was immunoSEQ multiplex PCR. The sample lists under 150,000 clones, around 90% seen once, with around 1.1% in the top ten. Findings and limits, study-wide: Just a handful of AZD1222 recipients tested seropositive at baseline. Clonal diversity was possibly underestimated, and the donors were mostly white British, with more females. Spike-specific TCR repertoires showed rising breadth and depth after two AZD1222 doses.

The CDR3 runs to 15 residues. Between the trimmed V and J ends, which lost 3 bases and 1 base, there was a span of 12 bases. Germline V lookup: CDR1 SGHTA, CDR2 FQGNSA. This TCR came from an adult who received the AZD1222 COVID-19 vaccine. This chain uses TRBV7-2 with TRBJ1-1; D possibly corresponds to TRBD1 (6 bases). Sequenced material: peripheral blood, taken 28 days after the second AZD1222 dose. The CDR3 region is CASSLGGAGNTEAFF. DNA of the CDR3: TGTGCCAGCAGCTTGGGGGGCGCTGGGAACACTGAAGCTTTCTTT.